Shown below are 28 T cell receptor beta chains from a single sample sequenced in a study of identical twins. TCRdb reanalysed the 5' RACE reads using MiXCR and keeps one entry per CDR3 protein. Altogether around 960,000 distinct CDR3 sequences are present, over 9% being singletons, with the ten largest covering under 2%. These same data were also listed under a study on yellow fever vaccine responses in identical twins.

The specimen was PBMCs. The source of these receptors is a woman under 30 in good health.

The table lists this clonotype with a few counts. This rearrangement joins TRBV28 to TRBJ2-6, with a possible D match to TRBD1 (5 bases). The germline CDR1 and CDR2 sequences are MDHEN and SYDVKM. This CDR3 comprises 17 residues. Deletions cut 5 bases from V and 2 bases from J, with 16 bases between. The DNA of the CDR3 is TGTGCCAGCAGTGCCGAGGACACCCCTACTGGGGCCAACGTCCTGACTTTC. Its translation: CASSAEDTPTGANVLTF.

With respect to this clonotype: This may arise from a read error, as a much more abundant clone is one base away. This chain joins TRBV12-3 or TRBV12-4 and TRBJ2-2; D unresolved. The V end lost 5 bases, the J end lost 6 bases, and 4 bases lay between the germline ends. The CDR3 runs 11 residues. CDR3: CASSIAGELFF. Written as DNA, the CDR3 is TGTGCCAGCAGTATTGCCGGGGAGCTGTTTTTT.

The genes are TRBV4-1 and TRBJ2-1, with D possibly matching TRBD2 (6 bases). This CDR3 contains 16 residues. V lost 0 bases and J 8 bases, leaving 17 bases between the germline ends. Germline assignment: CDR1 MGHRA and CDR2 YSYEKL. CDR3 protein: CASSQEWAGSSDEQFF. The CDR3 DNA follows: TGCGCCAGCAGCCAAGAGTGGGCCGGGAGTTCGGATGAGCAGTTCTTC.

The genes are TRBV12-3 or TRBV12-4 and TRBJ1-2; no clear D. V lost 3 bases to trimming and J lost 8 bases, with 16 bases between them. The CDR3 extends over 14 amino acids. CDR3 protein: CASSLTIGFPGYTF. CDR3 sequence (DNA): TGTGCCAGCAGTTTGACAATTGGGTTCCCCGGCTACACCTTC.

This clonotype was observed a handful of times. The rearrangement joins TRBV29-1 to TRBJ2-1; the D is unclear. This CDR3 is 11 amino acids long. CDR1 is SQVTM, CDR2 ANQGSEA, per germline. Trimming pared 3 bases from V and 7 bases from J, leaving 7 bases between. The CDR3 nucleotides read TGCAGCGTTGAGGTCCGTAATGAGCAGTTCTTC. It is translated as CSVEVRNEQFF.

In its sample, this clonotype was seen many times. The V call is TRBV5-1, the J call TRBJ1-2, with 11 nucleotides matching TRBD1. Germline trimming cut 4 bases from V and 3 bases from J; bases unmatched to any gene: 2. The CDR3 consists of 14 residues. Looked up from germline, CDR1 is SGHRS and CDR2 is YFSETQ. The CDR3 DNA reads as TGCGCCAGCAGCCGGACAGGGGGCGACTATGGCTACACCTTC. This encodes CASSRTGGDYGYTF. Drawing the rest from reference TRBV5-1 and TRBJ1-2, the complete variable domain is KAGVTQTPRYLIKTRGQQVTLSCSPISGHRSVSWYQQTPGQGLQFLFEYFSETQRNKGNFPGRFSGRQFSNSRSEMNVSTLELGDSALYLCASSRTGGDYGYTFGSGTRLTVV.

This clonotype has at least ten counts. The J gene is TRBJ2-5, the V gene TRBV24-1; 7 bases match TRBD1. V shed 7 bases and J 3 bases; nucleotides not matched to a gene: 4. The length of the CDR3 is 13 residues. Looked up from germline, CDR1 is KGHDR and CDR2 is SFDVKD. CDR3 bases: TGTGCCACCAGGAGACAGGGCGAAGAGACCCAGTACTTC. Protein sequence: CATRRQGEETQYF.

The rearrangement links TRBV2 to TRBJ1-2; D gene ambiguous. From germline, CDR1 is SNHLY and CDR2 FYNNEI. The CDR3 has 15 amino acids. The V end was cut by 5 bases, the J end by 0 bases, with 13 bases between. CDR3 nucleotide sequence: TGTGCCAGCAGTCGTGACTGGATTACTAACTATGGCTACACCTTC. Protein sequence: CASSRDWITNYGYTF.

The chain couples TRBV9 to TRBJ2-1; perhaps TRBD2 as D (6 bases). Germline V gene data show CDR1 as SGDLS and CDR2 as YYNGEE. The CDR3 runs to 17 residues. Trimming left V 4 bases short and J 3 bases short, with 20 bases between. The CDR3 DNA follows: TGTGCCAGCAGCCCTTCGGTGTTGGCGGGGAACTACAATGAGCAGTTCTTC. Its translation: CASSPSVLAGNYNEQFF. Supplemented by reference TRBV9 and TRBJ2-1, the full variable domain reads DSGVTQTPKHLITATGQRVTLRCSPRSGDLSVYWYQQSLDQGLQFLIQYYNGEERAKGNILERFSAQQFPDLHSELNLSSLELGDSALYFCASSPSVLAGNYNEQFFGPGTRLTVL.

The rearrangement uses TRBV27 and TRBJ2-6; 8 nucleotides line up with TRBD2. Losses at the gene ends were 6 bases for V and 4 bases for J; bases not matched to a gene: 23. The CDR3 has 21 residues. Per germline, CDR1 MNHEY and CDR2 SMNVEV (reference sequence). CDR3 region: CASSLAFGVAGRSEGANVLTF. In DNA, the CDR3 is TGTGCCAGCAGCCTCGCCTTCGGGGTAGCGGGACGCTCTGAAGGGGCCAACGTCCTGACTTTC.

The rearrangement links TRBV7-9 to TRBJ2-1, with D perhaps TRBD1 or TRBD2 (5 bases each). This CDR3 comprises 14 residues. Trimming removed 2 bases from V and 5 bases from J, with 10 bases in between. Looked up from germline, CDR1 is SEHNR and CDR2 is FQNEAQ (reference sequence). The CDR3 coding sequence is TGTGCCAGCAGCTTACTGGGACCGAACAATGAGCAGTTCTTC. As protein: CASSLLGPNNEQFF.

The sample holds a few counts of this clonotype. This chain connects TRBV3-1 to TRBJ2-1; 12 nucleotides align to TRBD2. The CDR3 contains 14 residues. CDR1 and CDR2 (germline): LGHDT, YNNKEL (reference sequence). J gave up 7 bases and V 7 bases, and 5 bases lay outside the gene matches. CDR3 loop: CASKTSGSSNEQFF. DNA of the CDR3: TGTGCCAGCAAGACTAGCGGGAGCAGTAATGAGCAGTTCTTC.

The CDR3: CASRPDRGGEAFF. DNA of the CDR3: TGTGCCAGCAGACCAGACAGGGGAGGTGAAGCTTTCTTT. The genes are TRBV12-3 or TRBV12-4 and TRBJ1-1; 8 bases agree with TRBD1. This CDR3 has 13 residues. V was clipped by 6 bases and J by 7 bases; unmatched bases: 7.

The chain recombines TRBV12-3 or TRBV12-4 with TRBJ2-5, with D possibly matching TRBD2 (6 bases). The CDR3 length is 13 residues. Trimming shortened V by 5 bases and J by 9 bases, and 16 bases separated the two germline ends. CDR3 loop: CASSGRTNPAQYF. The CDR3 region has the DNA TGTGCCAGCAGTGGTAGGACTAACCCGGCCCAGTACTTC.

This clonotype was observed many times. This chain joins TRBV12-3 or TRBV12-4 and TRBJ1-4, with 10 bases aligning to TRBD1. This CDR3 has 14 residues. V lost 7 bases and J lost 6; bases outside the gene matches: 5. Here the CDR3 DNA reads TGTGCCAGCAACCGACAGGGGGCTGATGAAAAACTGTTTTTT. Amino acids: CASNRQGADEKLFF.

This clonotype was seen a few times. The chain combines TRBV10-3 with TRBJ2-7, with a possible D match to TRBD1 (5 bases). The V and J ends lost 7 bases and 2 bases respectively, with 9 bases between them. The V gene's germline CDR1 is ENHRY and CDR2 SYGVKD. This CDR3 is built from 12 residues. The CDR3 here is CAIMGQTYEQYF. CDR3 coding DNA: TGTGCCATCATGGGGCAGACCTACGAGCAGTACTTC.

The J gene is TRBJ2-7, the V gene TRBV4-1, with D uncertain. CDR1 and CDR2 (germline): MGHRA, YSYEKL. V was clipped by 1 base and J by 4 bases, with 8 bases between them. The CDR3 runs 13 residues. The CDR3 DNA reads TGCGCCAGCAGCCAAGGTCCGGGTTACGAGCAGTACTTC. Translating gives CASSQGPGYEQYF.

The sample holds many counts of this clonotype. The chain couples TRBV20-1 to TRBJ1-4; the D is unclear. This CDR3 has 14 residues. V gave up 0 bases and J gave up 6 bases, with 11 bases separating them. CDR1 is DFQATT, CDR2 SNEGSKA, per germline (reference sequence). The CDR3 protein is CSARDPQRDEKLFF. The CDR3 nucleotides are TGCAGTGCTAGAGATCCTCAACGAGATGAAAAACTGTTTTTT.

The DNA of the CDR3 is TGTGCCAGCAGCTCGGGACTAGCGGAAGATACGCAGTATTTT. It codes for CASSSGLAEDTQYF. This rearrangement joins TRBV7-3 to TRBJ2-3, with TRBD2 identical over 11 bases. V lost 4 bases and J lost 5; bases outside the gene matches: 2. The CDR3 extends over 14 amino acids. Germline lookup yields CDR1 SGHTA and CDR2 FQGTGA.

Only a few counts were recorded for this clonotype. V usage is TRBV4-2 and J usage is TRBJ2-2; D may be TRBD2 (7 bases). V was trimmed by 4 bases and J by 9 bases, leaving 15 bases between them. The CDR3 loop spans 14 amino acids. The V gene's germline CDR1 is LGHNA and CDR2 YNFKEQ. The CDR3 region has the DNA TGTGCCAGCAGCCCCCAAAGGGGGGGGTGGGAGCTGTTTTTT. Its protein product is CASSPQRGGWELFF.

V gene TRBV20-1 combines with J gene TRBJ1-5, with 9 nucleotides matching TRBD1. Trimming took 3 bases from V and 2 from J; bases not matched to a gene: 2. The CDR3 contains 14 residues. Germline loops: CDR1 DFQATT, CDR2 SNEGSKA (reference sequence). The CDR3 DNA reads TGCAGTGCTAGCCGACAGGGGGGCAATCAGCCCCAGCATTTT. Protein sequence: CSASRQGGNQPQHF.

The rearrangement joins TRBV5-6 to TRBJ2-5; tentative D call: TRBD2 (5 bases). With 5 bases removed from V and 3 bases from J, the gap between germline ends came to 14 bases. Germline values: CDR1 SGHDT, CDR2 YYEEEE. CDR3 size: 14 residues. DNA for the CDR3: TGTGCCAGCAGGCTAGAGGAGGCGGAAGAGACCCAGTACTTC. This translates into CASRLEEAEETQYF.

This clonotype was detected a few times. J is TRBJ1-5 and V is TRBV12-3 or TRBV12-4, with a tentative D call TRBD1 (5 bases). The V end lost 2 bases, the J end lost 9 bases, and 20 bases lay between the germline ends. CDR3 length: 16 amino acids. CDR3 in amino acids: CASSLFSPQTGRPQHF. In DNA form, the CDR3 reads TGTGCCAGCAGTTTATTCAGTCCCCAAACAGGTCGGCCCCAGCATTTT.

This rearrangement joins TRBV5-1 to TRBJ1-1, with D uncertain. Germline V gene lookup returns CDR1 SGHRS and CDR2 YFSETQ. Trimming left V 0 bases short and J 1 base short, with 10 bases between. This CDR3 region has 15 residues. As DNA, the CDR3 is TGCGCCAGCAGCTTGGTGCGAGGAGAGAACACTGAAGCTTTCTTT. It yields the protein CASSLVRGENTEAFF.

This chain uses TRBV6-1 with TRBJ2-5; 7 nucleotides align to TRBD1. V was pared by 5 bases and J by 5 bases, with 11 bases of the junction left unmatched. The germline V gene encodes CDR1 MNHNS and CDR2 SASEGT. The CDR3 extends over 15 amino acids. This CDR3 is CASSPLIGGAETQYF. The CDR3 DNA follows: TGTGCCAGCAGTCCCCTGATAGGGGGCGCGGAGACCCAGTACTTC.

This clonotype turned up a few times. V and J are TRBV27 and TRBJ2-5; 9 bases are shared with TRBD1. After removal of 2 bases from V and 2 bases from J, the junction contained 6 bases not matched to a gene. CDR3 size: 16 residues. Germline assignment: CDR1 MNHEY and CDR2 SMNVEV (reference sequence). The CDR3 spells CASSLMVTGGQETQYF. In DNA form, the CDR3 reads TGTGCCAGCAGTTTAATGGTGACAGGGGGGCAAGAGACCCAGTACTTC.

This clonotype was counted a few times. The chain couples TRBV12-3 or TRBV12-4 to TRBJ2-7; TRBD2 aligns across 7 bases. This CDR3 is built from 15 residues. V gave up 4 bases and J gave up 0 bases; unmatched junction bases: 6. The CDR3 region has the DNA TGTGCCAGCAGTTCGTCTAGCGGACACTCCTACGAGCAGTACTTC. The encoded protein is CASSSSSGHSYEQYF.

This clonotype was seen repeatedly, ten times or more. The CDR3 DNA reads TGTGCCAGCAGCTCCGCGGGTCAAGCCCTCTACAATGAGCAGTTCTTC. This sequence encodes CASSSAGQALYNEQFF. The V gene is TRBV3-1, the J gene TRBJ2-1; maybe TRBD2 (5 bases). V was pared by 5 bases and J by 3 bases, with 17 bases between. Germline lookup yields CDR1 LGHDT and CDR2 YNNKEL (reference sequence). The CDR3 runs 16 residues.